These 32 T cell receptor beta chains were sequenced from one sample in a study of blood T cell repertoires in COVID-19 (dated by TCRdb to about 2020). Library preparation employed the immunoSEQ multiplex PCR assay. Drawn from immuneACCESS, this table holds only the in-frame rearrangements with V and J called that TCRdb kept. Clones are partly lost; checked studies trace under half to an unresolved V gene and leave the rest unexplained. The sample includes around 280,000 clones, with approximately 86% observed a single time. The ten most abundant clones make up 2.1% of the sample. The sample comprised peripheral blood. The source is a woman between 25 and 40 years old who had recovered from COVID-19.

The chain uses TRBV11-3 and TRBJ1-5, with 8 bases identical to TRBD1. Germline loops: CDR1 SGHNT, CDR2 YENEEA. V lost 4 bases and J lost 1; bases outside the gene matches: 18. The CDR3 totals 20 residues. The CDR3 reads CASSCNQGRGRRVSNQPQHF. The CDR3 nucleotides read TGTGCCAGCAGCTGTAATCAGGGCAGGGGGCGCCGGGTGAGCAATCAGCCCCAGCATTTT.

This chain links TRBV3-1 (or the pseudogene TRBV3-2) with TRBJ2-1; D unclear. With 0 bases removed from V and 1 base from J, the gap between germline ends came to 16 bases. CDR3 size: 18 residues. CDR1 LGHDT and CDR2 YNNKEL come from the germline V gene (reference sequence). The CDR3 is CASSQDIYGGESYNEQFF. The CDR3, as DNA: TGTGCCAGCAGCCAAGATATCTACGGCGGAGAGTCCTACAATGAGCAGTTCTTC.

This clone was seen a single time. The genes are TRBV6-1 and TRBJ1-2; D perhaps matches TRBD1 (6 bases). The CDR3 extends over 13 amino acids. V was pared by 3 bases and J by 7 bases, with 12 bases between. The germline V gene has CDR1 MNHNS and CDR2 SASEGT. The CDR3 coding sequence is TGTGCCAGCAGTGACGGGGGGGCCGGTGGCTACACCTTC. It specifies CASSDGGAGGYTF.

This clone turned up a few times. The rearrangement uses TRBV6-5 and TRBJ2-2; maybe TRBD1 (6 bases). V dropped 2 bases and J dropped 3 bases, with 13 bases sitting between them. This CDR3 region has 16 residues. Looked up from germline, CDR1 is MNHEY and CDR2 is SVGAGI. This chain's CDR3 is CASSYIQGRDTGELFF. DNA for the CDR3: TGTGCCAGCAGTTACATACAGGGCCGGGACACCGGGGAGCTGTTTTTT.

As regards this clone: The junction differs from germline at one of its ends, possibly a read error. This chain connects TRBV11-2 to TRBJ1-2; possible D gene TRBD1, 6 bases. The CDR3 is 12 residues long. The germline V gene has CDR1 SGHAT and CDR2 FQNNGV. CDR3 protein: CASSQGSYHAAF. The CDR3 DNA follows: TGTGCCAGCAGCCAGGGGAGTTATCACGCCGCCTTC.

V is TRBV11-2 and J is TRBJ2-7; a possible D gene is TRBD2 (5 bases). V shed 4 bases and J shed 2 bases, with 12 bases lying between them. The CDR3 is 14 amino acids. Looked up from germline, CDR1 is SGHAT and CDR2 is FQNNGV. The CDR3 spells CASSSYLLAYEQYF. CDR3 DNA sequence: TGTGCCAGCAGCTCGTATCTACTAGCCTACGAGCAGTACTTC.

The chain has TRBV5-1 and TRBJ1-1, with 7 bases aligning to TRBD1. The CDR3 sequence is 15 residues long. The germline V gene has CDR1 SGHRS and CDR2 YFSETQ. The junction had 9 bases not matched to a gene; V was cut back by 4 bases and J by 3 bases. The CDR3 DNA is TGCGCCAGCAGCGCAGTGGACAGGCTGTACACTGAAGCTTTCTTT. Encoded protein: CASSAVDRLYTEAFF.

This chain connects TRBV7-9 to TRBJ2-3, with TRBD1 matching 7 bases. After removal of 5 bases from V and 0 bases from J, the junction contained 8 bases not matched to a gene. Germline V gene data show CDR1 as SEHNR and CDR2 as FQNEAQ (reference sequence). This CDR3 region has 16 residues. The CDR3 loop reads CASSQYGTDSTDTQYF. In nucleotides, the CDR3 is TGTGCCAGCAGCCAATATGGGACAGACAGCACAGATACGCAGTATTTT. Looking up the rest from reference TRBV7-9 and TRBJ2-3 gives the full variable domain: DTGVSQNPRHKITKRGQNVTFRCDPISEHNRLYWYRQTLGQGPEFLTYFQNEAQLEKSRLLSDRFSAERPKGSFSTLEIQRTEQGDSAMYLCASSQYGTDSTDTQYFGPGTRLTVL.

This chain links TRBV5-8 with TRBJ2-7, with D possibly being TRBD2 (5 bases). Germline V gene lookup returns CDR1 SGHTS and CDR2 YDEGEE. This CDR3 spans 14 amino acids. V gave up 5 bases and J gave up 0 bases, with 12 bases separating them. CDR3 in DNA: TGTGCCAGCAGAAGGAGGCTAGACTCCTACGAGCAGTACTTC. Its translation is CASRRRLDSYEQYF.

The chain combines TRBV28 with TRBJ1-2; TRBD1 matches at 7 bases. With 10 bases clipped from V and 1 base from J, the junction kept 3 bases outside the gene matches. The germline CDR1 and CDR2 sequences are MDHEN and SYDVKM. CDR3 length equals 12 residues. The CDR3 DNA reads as TGTGCCACGACAGGGAATAACTATGGCTACACCTTC. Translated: CATTGNNYGYTF.

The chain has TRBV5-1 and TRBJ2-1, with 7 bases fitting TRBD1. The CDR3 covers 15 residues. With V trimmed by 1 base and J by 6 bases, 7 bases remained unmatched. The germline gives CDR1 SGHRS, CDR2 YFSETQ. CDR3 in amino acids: CASSLLGGAFNEQFF. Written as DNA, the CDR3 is TGCGCCAGCAGCTTGTTAGGGGGCGCCTTCAATGAGCAGTTCTTC.

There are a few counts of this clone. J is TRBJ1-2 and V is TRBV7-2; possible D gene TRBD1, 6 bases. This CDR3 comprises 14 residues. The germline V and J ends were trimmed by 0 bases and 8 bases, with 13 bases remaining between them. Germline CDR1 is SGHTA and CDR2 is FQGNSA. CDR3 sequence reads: CASSLATGLQGYTF. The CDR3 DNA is TGTGCCAGCAGCTTAGCGACAGGCCTCCAGGGCTACACCTTC.

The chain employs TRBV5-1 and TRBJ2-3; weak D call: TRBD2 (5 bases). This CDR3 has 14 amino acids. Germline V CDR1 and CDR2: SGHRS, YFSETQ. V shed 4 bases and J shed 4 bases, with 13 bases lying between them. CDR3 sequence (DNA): TGCGCCAGCAGCAAAGCGGTAATGCCAGATACGCAGTATTTT. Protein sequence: CASSKAVMPDTQYF.

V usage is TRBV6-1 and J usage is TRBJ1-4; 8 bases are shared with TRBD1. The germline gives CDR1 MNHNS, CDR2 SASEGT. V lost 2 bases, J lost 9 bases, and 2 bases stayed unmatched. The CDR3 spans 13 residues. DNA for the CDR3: TGTGCCAGCAGTGAAAGGGACAGGCAAAAACTGTTTTTT. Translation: CASSERDRQKLFF.

The CDR3 region is CASSSPPTSAAYNEQFF. As DNA, the CDR3 is TGTGCCAGCAGCTCCCCGCCAACTAGCGCCGCCTACAATGAGCAGTTCTTC. The chain is built from TRBV7-9 and TRBJ2-1, with TRBD2 matching over 7 bases. Trimming removed 4 bases from V and 2 bases from J; junction bases left unmatched: 11. This CDR3 is 17 amino acids long. From germline, CDR1 is SEHNR and CDR2 FQNEAQ (reference sequence).

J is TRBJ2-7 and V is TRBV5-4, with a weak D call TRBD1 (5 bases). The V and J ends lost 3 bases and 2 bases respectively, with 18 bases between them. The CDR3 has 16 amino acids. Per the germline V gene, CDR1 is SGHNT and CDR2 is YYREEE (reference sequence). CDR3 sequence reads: CASSSKVGLGAYEQYF. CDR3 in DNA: TGTGCCAGCAGCTCAAAAGTAGGATTAGGGGCCTACGAGCAGTACTTC.

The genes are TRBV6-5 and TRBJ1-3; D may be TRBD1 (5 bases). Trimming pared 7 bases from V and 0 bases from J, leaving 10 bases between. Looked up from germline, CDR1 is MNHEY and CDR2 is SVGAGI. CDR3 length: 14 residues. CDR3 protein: CASISTGSGNTIYF. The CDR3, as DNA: TGTGCCAGCATCTCAACAGGCTCTGGAAACACCATATATTTT.

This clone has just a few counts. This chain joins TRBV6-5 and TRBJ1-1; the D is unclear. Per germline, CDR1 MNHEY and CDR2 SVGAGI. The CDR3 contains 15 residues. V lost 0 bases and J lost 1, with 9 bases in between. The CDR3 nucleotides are TGTGCCAGCAGTTACTCGAGGGTGGGGAACACTGAAGCTTTCTTT. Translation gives CASSYSRVGNTEAFF.

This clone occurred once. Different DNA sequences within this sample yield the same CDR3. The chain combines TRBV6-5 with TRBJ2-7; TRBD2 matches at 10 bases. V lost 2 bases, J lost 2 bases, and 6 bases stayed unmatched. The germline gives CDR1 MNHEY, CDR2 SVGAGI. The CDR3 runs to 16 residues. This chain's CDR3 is CASSYSSGGGPYEQYF. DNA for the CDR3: TGTGCCAGCAGTTACAGCAGCGGGGGGGGACCCTACGAGCAGTACTTC.

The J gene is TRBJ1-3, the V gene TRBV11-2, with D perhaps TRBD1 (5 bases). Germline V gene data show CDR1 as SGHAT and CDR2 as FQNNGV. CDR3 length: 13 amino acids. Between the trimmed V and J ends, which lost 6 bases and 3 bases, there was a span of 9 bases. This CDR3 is CASSGGVGNTIYF. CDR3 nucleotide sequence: TGTGCCAGCAGTGGAGGGGTTGGAAACACCATATATTTT.

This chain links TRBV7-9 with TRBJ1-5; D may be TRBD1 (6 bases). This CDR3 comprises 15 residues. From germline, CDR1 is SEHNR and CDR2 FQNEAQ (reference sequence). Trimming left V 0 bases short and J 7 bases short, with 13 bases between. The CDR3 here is CASSLALTQGQPQHF. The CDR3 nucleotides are TGTGCCAGCAGCTTAGCGTTAACGCAGGGGCAGCCCCAGCATTTT.

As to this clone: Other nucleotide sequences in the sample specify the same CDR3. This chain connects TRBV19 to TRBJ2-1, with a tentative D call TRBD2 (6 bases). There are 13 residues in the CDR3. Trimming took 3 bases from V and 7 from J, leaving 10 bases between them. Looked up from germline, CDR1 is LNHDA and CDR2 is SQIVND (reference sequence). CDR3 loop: CASSIGSGNEQFF. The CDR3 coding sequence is TGTGCCAGTAGTATCGGGAGTGGTAATGAGCAGTTCTTC.

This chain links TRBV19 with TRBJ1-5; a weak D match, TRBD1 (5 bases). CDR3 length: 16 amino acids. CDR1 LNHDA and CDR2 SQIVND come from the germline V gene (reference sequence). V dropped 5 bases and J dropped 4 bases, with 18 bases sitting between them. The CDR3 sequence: CASSLPSGGLNQPQHF. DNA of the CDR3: TGTGCCAGTAGTCTACCTTCGGGGGGACTTAATCAGCCCCAGCATTTT.

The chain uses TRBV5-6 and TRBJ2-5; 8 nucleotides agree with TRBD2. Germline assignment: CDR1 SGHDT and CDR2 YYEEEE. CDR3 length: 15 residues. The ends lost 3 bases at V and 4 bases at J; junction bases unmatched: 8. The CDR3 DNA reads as TGTGCCAGCAGCTCTGCAGCGGGAGAGGGAGAGACCCAGTACTTC. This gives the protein CASSSAAGEGETQYF.

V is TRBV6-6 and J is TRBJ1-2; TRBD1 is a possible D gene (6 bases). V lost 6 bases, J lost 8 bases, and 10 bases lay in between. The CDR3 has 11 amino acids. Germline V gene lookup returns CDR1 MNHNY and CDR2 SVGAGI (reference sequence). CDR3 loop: CASSPRGGYTF. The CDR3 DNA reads TGTGCCAGCAGCCCCAGGGGAGGCTACACCTTC.

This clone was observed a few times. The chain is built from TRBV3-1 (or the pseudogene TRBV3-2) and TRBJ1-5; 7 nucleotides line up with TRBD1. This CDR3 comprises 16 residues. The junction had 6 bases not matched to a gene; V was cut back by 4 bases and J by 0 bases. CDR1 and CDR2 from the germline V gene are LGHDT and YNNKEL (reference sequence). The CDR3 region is CASSRGTANSNQPQHF. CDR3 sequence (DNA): TGTGCCAGCAGCCGCGGGACAGCAAATAGCAATCAGCCCCAGCATTTT.

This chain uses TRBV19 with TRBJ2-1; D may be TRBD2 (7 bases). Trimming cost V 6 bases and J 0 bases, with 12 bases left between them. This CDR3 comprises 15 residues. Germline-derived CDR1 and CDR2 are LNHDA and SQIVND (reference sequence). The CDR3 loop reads CASSFGGRSYNEQFF. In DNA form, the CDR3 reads TGTGCCAGTAGCTTCGGGGGGCGCTCCTACAATGAGCAGTTCTTC.

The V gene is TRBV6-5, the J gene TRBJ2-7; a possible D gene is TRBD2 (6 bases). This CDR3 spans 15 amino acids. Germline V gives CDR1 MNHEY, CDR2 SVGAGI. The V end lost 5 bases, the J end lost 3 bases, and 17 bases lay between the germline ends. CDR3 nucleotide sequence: TGTGCCAGCAGTCCCGGGGTGGGGAGGAACTACGAGCAGTACTTC. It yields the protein CASSPGVGRNYEQYF.

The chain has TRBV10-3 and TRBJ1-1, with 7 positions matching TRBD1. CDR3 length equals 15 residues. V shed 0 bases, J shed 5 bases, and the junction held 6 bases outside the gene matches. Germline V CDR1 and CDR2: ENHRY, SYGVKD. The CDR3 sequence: CAISESGQRETEAFF. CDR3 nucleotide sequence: TGTGCCATCAGTGAGTCGGGACAGAGGGAAACTGAAGCTTTCTTT.

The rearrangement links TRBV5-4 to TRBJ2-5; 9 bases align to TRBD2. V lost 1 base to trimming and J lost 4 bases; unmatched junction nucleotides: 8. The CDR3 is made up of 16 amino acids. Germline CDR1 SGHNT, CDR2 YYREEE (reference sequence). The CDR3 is CASSLRREGRGETQYF. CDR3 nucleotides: TGTGCCAGCAGCTTGCGGCGGGAGGGCCGAGGAGAGACCCAGTACTTC. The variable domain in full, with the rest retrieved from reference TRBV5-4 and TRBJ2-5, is ETGVTQSPTHLIKTRGQQVTLRCSSQSGHNTVSWYQQALGQGPQFIFQYYREEENGRGNFPPRFSGLQFPNYSSELNVNALELDDSALYLCASSLRREGRGETQYFGPGTRLLVL.

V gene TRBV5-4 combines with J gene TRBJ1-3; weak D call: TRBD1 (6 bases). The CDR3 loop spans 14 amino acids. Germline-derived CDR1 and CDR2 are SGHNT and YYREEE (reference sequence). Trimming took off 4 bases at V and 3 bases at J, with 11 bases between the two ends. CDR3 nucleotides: TGTGCCAGCAGCCCAGGGGAAGGTGGAAACACCATATATTTT. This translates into CASSPGEGGNTIYF. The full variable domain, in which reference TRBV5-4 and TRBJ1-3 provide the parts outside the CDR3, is ETGVTQSPTHLIKTRGQQVTLRCSSQSGHNTVSWYQQALGQGPQFIFQYYREEENGRGNFPPRFSGLQFPNYSSELNVNALELDDSALYLCASSPGEGGNTIYFGEGSWLTVV.

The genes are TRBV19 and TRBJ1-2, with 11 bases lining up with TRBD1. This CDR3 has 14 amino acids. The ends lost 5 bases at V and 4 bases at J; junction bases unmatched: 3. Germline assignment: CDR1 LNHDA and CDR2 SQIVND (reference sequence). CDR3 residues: CASSVGTGGYGYTF. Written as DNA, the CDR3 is TGTGCCAGTAGTGTCGGGACAGGGGGCTATGGCTACACCTTC.